This T cell receptor beta chain was sequenced in a study of blood T cell repertoires in COVID-19. Sequencing was performed with immunoSEQ multiplex PCR; in TCRdb, only in-frame clones are kept and a portion is missing. This repertoire shows about 38,000 clones, 70% to 90% found once; its top ten account for around 36%. Germline loops: CDR1 KGHSH, CDR2 LQKENI. Trimming cost V 6 bases and J 6 bases, with 18 bases left between them. The CDR3 is made up of 15 amino acids. This clonotype was sampled from a man aged 70-80 years with active COVID-19. V gene TRBV18 combines with J gene TRBJ1-5; TRBD1 is a possible D gene (6 bases). Sequencing input: peripheral blood. The CDR3 DNA reads TGTGCCAGCTCGCGAACAGGGTCCGTATCTCAGCCCCAGCATTTT. Translating gives CASSRTGSVSQPQHF.